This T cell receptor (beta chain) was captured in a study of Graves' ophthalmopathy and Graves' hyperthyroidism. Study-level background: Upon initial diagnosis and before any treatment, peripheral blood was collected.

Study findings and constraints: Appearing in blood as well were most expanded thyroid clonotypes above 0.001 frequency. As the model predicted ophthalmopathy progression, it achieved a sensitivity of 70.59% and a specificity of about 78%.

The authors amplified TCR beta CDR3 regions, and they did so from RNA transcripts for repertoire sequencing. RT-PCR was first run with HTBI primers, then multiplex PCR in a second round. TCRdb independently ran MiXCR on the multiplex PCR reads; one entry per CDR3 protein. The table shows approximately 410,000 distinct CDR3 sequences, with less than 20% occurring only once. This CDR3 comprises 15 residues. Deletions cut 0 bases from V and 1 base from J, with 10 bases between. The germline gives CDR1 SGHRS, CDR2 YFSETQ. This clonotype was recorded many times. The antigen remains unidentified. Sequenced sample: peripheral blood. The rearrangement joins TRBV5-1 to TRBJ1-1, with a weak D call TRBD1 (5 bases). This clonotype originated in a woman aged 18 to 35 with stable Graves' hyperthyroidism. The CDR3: CASSLVGGTNTEAFF. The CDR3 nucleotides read TGCGCCAGCAGCTTGGTTGGGGGTACGAACACTGAAGCTTTCTTT.